This entry lists 24 T cell receptor beta chains sequenced from one sample in a study of cytomegalovirus exposure and HLA in healthy donors. Amplification used 60 Vbeta primers and 13 Jbeta primers. Sequenced by immunoSEQ multiplex PCR; TCRdb stores in-frame clones only, minus some. The table has about 130,000 clones, approximately 74% seen once. The specimen sequenced was PBMCs. Receptors were obtained from a man aged 18-30 years in good health and CMV-seropositive.

The rearrangement joins TRBV6-5 to TRBJ1-4; TRBD1 is a possible D gene (5 bases). CDR3 length: 13 residues. Trimming removed 7 bases from V and 7 bases from J, with 13 bases in between. In germline, CDR1 is MNHEY, CDR2 SVGAGI. The CDR3 sequence is CASNPGGGEKLFF. The CDR3 bases are TGTGCCAGCAACCCGGGGGGGGGTGAAAAACTGTTTTTT.

This chain connects TRBV11-3 to TRBJ2-7; TRBD1 might be the D (5 bases). V was trimmed by 5 bases and J by 0 bases, leaving 11 bases between them. CDR3 size: 14 residues. Germline lookup yields CDR1 SGHNT and CDR2 YENEEA. CDR3: CASSRGQSSYEQYF. CDR3 bases: TGTGCCAGCAGCAGAGGACAAAGCTCCTACGAGCAGTACTTC.

Only one count was recorded for this clone. This sequence joins TRBV6-5 and TRBJ2-7, with 8 positions matching TRBD2. This CDR3 comprises 13 residues. Looked up from germline, CDR1 is MNHEY and CDR2 is SVGAGI. In DNA, the CDR3 is TGTGCAATCGGGAGGGGCTCTACCTACGAGCAGTACTTC. This translates into CAIGRGSTYEQYF.

This clone was seen a few times. V gene TRBV6-6 combines with J gene TRBJ1-5; possibly TRBD1 for D (5 bases). The CDR3 extends over 14 amino acids. Trimming left V 4 bases short and J 2 bases short, with 9 bases between. CDR1 and CDR2 from the germline V gene are MNHNY and SVGAGI (reference sequence). The CDR3 loop reads CASSSGLRNQPQHF. The CDR3 coding sequence is TGTGCCAGCAGTTCAGGGTTGCGCAATCAGCCCCAGCATTTT.

The chain joins TRBV6-6 to TRBJ2-7, with 7 bases aligning to TRBD2. The CDR3 covers 16 residues. Germline-derived CDR1 and CDR2 are MNHNY and SVGAGI (reference sequence). With V trimmed by 6 bases and J by 0 bases, 11 bases remained unmatched. As DNA, the CDR3 is TGTGCCAGCAGCAAACCCGCGGGAGCAAGCTCCTACGAGCAGTACTTC. The encoded protein is CASSKPAGASSYEQYF.

The chain joins TRBV6-1 to TRBJ2-7; the D gene is possibly TRBD2 (5 bases). V gave up 3 bases and J gave up 3 bases, with 12 bases separating them. Germline values: CDR1 MNHNS, CDR2 SASEGT. The length of the CDR3 is 14 residues. CDR3 amino acids: CASSDGNSDYEQYF. DNA of the CDR3: TGTGCCAGCAGTGACGGGAATTCCGACTACGAGCAGTACTTC.

The chain has TRBV6-4 and TRBJ1-1; D is ambiguous. The CDR3 is made up of 13 amino acids. The V gene's germline CDR1 is MRHNA and CDR2 SNTAGT. Between the trimmed V and J ends, which lost 2 bases and 7 bases, there was a span of 11 bases. CDR3 region: CASSDRVHGEAFF. The CDR3 DNA follows: TGTGCCAGCAGTGACCGGGTGCACGGTGAAGCTTTCTTT.

This clone came up once. The gene calls are TRBV9 and TRBJ1-2, with D possibly matching TRBD1 (6 bases). Germline V gives CDR1 SGDLS, CDR2 YYNGEE. Trimming removed 4 bases at V and 0 bases at J, with 10 bases between. This CDR3 is built from 14 residues. CDR3 protein: CASSSRTANYGYTF. The CDR3 DNA is TGTGCCAGCAGCTCCCGGACAGCTAACTATGGCTACACCTTC.

This chain uses TRBV7-2 with TRBJ2-7, with 7 bases matching TRBD2. V trimming: 6 bases; J trimming: 0 bases; junction bases outside the gene matches: 8. This CDR3 contains 15 residues. Germline CDR1 SGHTA, CDR2 FQGNSA. The CDR3 DNA reads TGTGCCAGCAGTAGTTCTAGCGGAGACTCCTACGAGCAGTACTTC. Translating gives CASSSSSGDSYEQYF.

The genes are TRBV4-1 and TRBJ1-5; TRBD1 matches at 8 bases. This CDR3 comprises 17 residues. The ends lost 2 bases at V and 2 bases at J; junction bases unmatched: 8. CDR1 is MGHRA, CDR2 YSYEKL, per germline. DNA of the CDR3: TGCGCCAGCAGCCAACCCACCAAGGACAGGGGCAATCAGCCCCAGCATTTT. The encoded protein is CASSQPTKDRGNQPQHF.

This clone showed up just a few times. The genes are TRBV5-1 and TRBJ1-1; no clear D. CDR1 is SGHRS, CDR2 YFSETQ, per germline. The CDR3 length is 13 residues. V lost 4 bases and J 7 bases, leaving 14 bases between the germline ends. CDR3 DNA sequence: TGCGCCAGCAGCGTGGCAGGTTCCCTTGAAGCTTTCTTT. This codes for CASSVAGSLEAFF.

This clone appeared once. J is TRBJ1-5 and V is TRBV21-1. TRBV21-1 is a pseudogene segment. CDR3 length equals 13 residues. The CDR3 DNA reads as TGTGCCCGCCCCGGGGAGGGTCATCAGCCCCAGCATTTT. This gives the protein CARPGEGHQPQHF.

The chain couples TRBV29-1 to TRBJ1-4, with 10 bases identical to TRBD1. Germline loops: CDR1 SQVTM, CDR2 ANQGSEA. Unmatched junction bases numbered 14, after V lost 5 bases and J lost 8 bases. CDR3 length equals 16 residues. The CDR3 reads CSVPGTGASSGEKLFF. As DNA, the CDR3 is TGCAGCGTTCCCGGGACAGGGGCATCCTCTGGGGAAAAACTGTTTTTT.

V gene TRBV27 combines with J gene TRBJ2-4, with 7 positions matching TRBD2. The CDR3 contains 19 residues. CDR1 and CDR2 (germline): MNHEY, SMNVEV (reference sequence). V lost 8 bases to trimming and J lost 0 bases; unmatched junction nucleotides: 19. CDR3 DNA: TGTGCCAGCGCTGGGCCTAGCGGAGCTAGCGAGCTAGCCAAAAACATTCAGTACTTC. It is translated as CASAGPSGASELAKNIQYF.

This clone was counted a few times. The chain is built from TRBV11-2 and TRBJ2-7; perhaps TRBD2 as D (7 bases). V was trimmed by 5 bases and J by 5 bases, leaving 19 bases between them. The CDR3 sequence is 15 residues long. Germline V CDR1 and CDR2: SGHAT, FQNNGV. CDR3 coding DNA: TGTGCCAGCAGCCGGACAAGGGGGGGGTACAACGAGCAGTACTTC. Translating gives CASSRTRGGYNEQYF.

This clone was seen more than once but under ten times. The junction departs from germline at one end; a sequencing error may be responsible. This chain links TRBV6-6 with TRBJ2-1; D remains ambiguous. The CDR3 loop spans 13 amino acids. The germline gives CDR1 MNHNY, CDR2 SVGAGI (reference sequence). In nucleotides, the CDR3 is TGTGCCAGCAGTTACAACCAGTACAGTGAGCAGTTCTTC. Protein product: CASSYNQYSEQFF.

J is TRBJ2-3 and V is TRBV6-4; 14 bases fit TRBD2. Germline CDR1 and CDR2: MRHNA and SNTAGT. After removal of 2 bases from V and 5 bases from J, the junction contained 9 bases not matched to a gene. This CDR3 is 18 amino acids long. The CDR3 sequence: CASSDRGGLAGALDTQYF. CDR3 bases: TGTGCCAGCAGTGACCGGGGGGGACTAGCGGGGGCCCTAGATACGCAGTATTTT.

The V call is TRBV11-2, the J call TRBJ1-1; 7 bases map to TRBD1. CDR1 and CDR2 (germline): SGHAT, FQNNGV. Trimming at V came to 6 bases and at J to 1 base, leaving 8 bases not matched to a gene. There are 15 residues in the CDR3. The CDR3 DNA is TGTGCCAGCAGGTATACGGGACAGCGGAACACTGAAGCTTTCTTT. It encodes CASRYTGQRNTEAFF.

This chain links TRBV4-1 with TRBJ1-5; no clear D gene. V was pared by 2 bases and J by 1 base, with 9 bases between. Germline CDR1 MGHRA, CDR2 YSYEKL. This CDR3 comprises 15 residues. CDR3 loop: CASSQSGGSNQPQHF. The CDR3 nucleotides read TGCGCCAGCAGCCAATCGGGAGGCAGCAATCAGCCCCAGCATTTT.

This clone was recorded a few times. The chain recombines TRBV29-1 with TRBJ2-5; D is undetermined. This CDR3 comprises 12 residues. Germline values: CDR1 SQVTM, CDR2 ANQGSEA. The germline V and J ends were trimmed by 5 bases and 2 bases, with 9 bases remaining between them. The CDR3 bases are TGCAGCGTTCGCCCCAGACAAGAGACCCAGTACTTC. It encodes CSVRPRQETQYF.

The chain links TRBV25-1 to TRBJ2-5; D might be TRBD2 (5 bases). The V end lost 4 bases, the J end lost 5 bases, and 14 bases lay between the germline ends. The CDR3 is 14 amino acids. Germline values: CDR1 MGHDK, CDR2 SYGVNS. The CDR3 DNA follows: TGTGCCAGCAGTGCCCTAGCTTTGTTGGAGACCCAGTACTTC. This codes for CASSALALLETQYF.

This chain's CDR3 is CASSSQGRVSPLHF. The DNA of the CDR3 is TGTGCCAGCAGCTCCCAGGGTAGGGTCTCACCCCTCCACTTT. The chain has TRBV5-4 and TRBJ1-6, with a possible D match to TRBD1 (5 bases). The V end lost 3 bases, the J end lost 10 bases, and 14 bases lay between the germline ends. The germline CDR1 and CDR2 sequences are SGHNT and YYREEE (reference sequence). The CDR3 is made up of 14 amino acids.

The chain has TRBV5-1 and TRBJ2-7; weak D call: TRBD1 (5 bases). The CDR3 is 14 amino acids. Trimming took 0 bases from V and 2 from J, leaving 9 bases between them. The germline gives CDR1 SGHRS, CDR2 YFSETQ. CDR3 residues: CASSLDRMAYEQYF. CDR3 DNA: TGCGCCAGCAGCTTGGACAGGATGGCCTACGAGCAGTACTTC. Full variable domain (outside the CDR3, taken from reference TRBV5-1 and TRBJ2-7): KAGVTQTPRYLIKTRGQQVTLSCSPISGHRSVSWYQQTPGQGLQFLFEYFSETQRNKGNFPGRFSGRQFSNSRSEMNVSTLELGDSALYLCASSLDRMAYEQYFGPGTRLTVT.

In its sample, this clone was seen a few times. This chain connects TRBV6-1 to TRBJ2-1, with TRBD1 matching over 11 bases. This CDR3 has 15 residues. Trimming took 10 bases from V and 9 from J; bases not matched to a gene: 14. CDR1 and CDR2 (germline): MNHNS, SASEGT. The chain's CDR3 is CAISLRDRGIGEQFF. The CDR3 DNA is TGTGCCATCAGCCTCAGGGACAGGGGGATCGGTGAGCAGTTCTTC.